This T cell receptor (beta chain) was captured in a study of CD8 T cells in Susac syndrome. Germline-derived CDR1 and CDR2 are SGHDT and YYEEEE. This CDR3 comprises 16 residues. V dropped 3 bases and J dropped 2 bases, with 17 bases sitting between them. Negative isolation was applied to CD8+ and CD4+ T cells, and FACS enrichment was applied to TEMRA cells. Random-hexamer reverse transcription was applied to roughly 0.45 to 1 ug RNA. TCR beta CDR3 was amplified by immunoSEQ covering 54 Vbeta and 13 Jbeta. TCRdb ran MiXCR on the immunoSEQ multiplex PCR reads and lists one entry per CDR3 protein. This sample has 100,000 to 150,000 distinct CDR3 sequences, with over 90% found just once.

Sequenced sample: CD8+ T cells from PBMCs. V is TRBV5-6 and J is TRBJ2-5, with D possibly TRBD2 on 6 matching bases. This TCR came from a human donor with multiple sclerosis. CDR3 DNA: TGTGCCAGCAGCTGGGGGTCGTGGGCGGGGCAAGAGACCCAGTACTTC. Encoded protein: CASSWGSWAGQETQYF. Filled out from reference TRBV5-6 and TRBJ2-5, the complete variable domain reads DAGVTQSPTHLIKTRGQQVTLRCSPKSGHDTVSWYQQALGQGPQFIFQYYEEEERQRGNFPDRFSGHQFPNYSSELNVNALLLGDSALYLCASSWGSWAGQETQYFGPGTRLLVL.